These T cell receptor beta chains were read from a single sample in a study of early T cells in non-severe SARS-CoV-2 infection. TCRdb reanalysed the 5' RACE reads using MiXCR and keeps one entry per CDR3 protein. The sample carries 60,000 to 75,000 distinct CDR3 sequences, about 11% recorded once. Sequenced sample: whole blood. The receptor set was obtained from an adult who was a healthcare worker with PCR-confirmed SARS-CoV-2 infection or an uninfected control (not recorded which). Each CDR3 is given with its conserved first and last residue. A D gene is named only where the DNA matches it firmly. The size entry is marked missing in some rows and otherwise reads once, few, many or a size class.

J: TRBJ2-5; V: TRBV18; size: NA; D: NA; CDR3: CASSPPLSTPKETQYF; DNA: TGTGCCAGCTCACCACCGCTATCTACCCCGAAAGAGACCCAGTACTTC
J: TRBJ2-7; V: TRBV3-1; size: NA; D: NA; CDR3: CASSQDPRGAYEQYF; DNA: TGTGCCAGCAGCCAAGATCCCAGGGGGGCATACGAGCAGTACTTC
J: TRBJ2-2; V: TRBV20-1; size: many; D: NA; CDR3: CSASRPAGTGELFF; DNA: TGCAGTGCTAGTAGGCCCGCGGGGACCGGGGAGCTGTTTTTT
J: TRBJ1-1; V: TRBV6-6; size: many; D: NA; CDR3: CASRSGPNTEAFF; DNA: TGTGCCAGCAGGTCCGGACCCAACACTGAAGCTTTCTTT
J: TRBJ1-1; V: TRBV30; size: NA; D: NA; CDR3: CAWIRGRKRANTEAFF; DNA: TGTGCCTGGATTCGTGGCCGAAAGAGGGCGAACACTGAAGCTTTCTTT
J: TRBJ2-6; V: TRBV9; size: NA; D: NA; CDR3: CASSPRGLSGANVLTF; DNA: TGTGCCAGCAGCCCCAGGGGCCTCTCTGGGGCCAACGTCCTGACTTTC
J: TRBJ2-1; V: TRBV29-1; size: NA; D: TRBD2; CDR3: CSVALAAGYNEQFF; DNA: TGCAGCGTTGCGCTAGCGGCGGGCTACAATGAGCAGTTCTTC
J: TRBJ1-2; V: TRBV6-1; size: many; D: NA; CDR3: CATYRANYGYTF; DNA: TGTGCCACCTACCGGGCTAACTATGGCTACACCTTC
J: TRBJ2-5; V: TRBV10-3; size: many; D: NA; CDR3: CAISEEVRETQYF; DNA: TGTGCCATCAGTGAGGAGGTCCGGGAGACCCAGTACTTC
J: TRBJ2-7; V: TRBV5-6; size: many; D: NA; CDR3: CASSLLSEQYF; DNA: TGTGCCAGCAGCTTATTGTCGGAGCAGTACTTC
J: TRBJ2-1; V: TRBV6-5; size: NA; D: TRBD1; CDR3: CASSSVPGQGRRFYNEQFF; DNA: TGTGCCAGCAGTTCCGTCCCGGGACAGGGCAGGAGGTTCTACAATGAGCAGTTCTTC
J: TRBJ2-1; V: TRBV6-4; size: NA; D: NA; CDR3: CASSPGSEGNNEQFF; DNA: TGTGCCAGCAGTCCTGGTAGCGAGGGAAACAATGAGCAGTTCTTC
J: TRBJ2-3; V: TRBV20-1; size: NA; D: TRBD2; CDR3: CSASMLAGPPDTQYF; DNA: TGCAGTGCTAGTATGCTAGCGGGTCCTCCGGATACGCAGTATTTT
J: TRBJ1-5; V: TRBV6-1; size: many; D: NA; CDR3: CASSGEGGQPQHF; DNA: TGTGCCAGCAGTGGTGAGGGCGGTCAGCCCCAGCATTTT
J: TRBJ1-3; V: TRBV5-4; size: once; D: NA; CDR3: CASSSKPGAENTIYF; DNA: TGTGCCAGCAGCTCAAAACCGGGAGCTGAAAACACCATATATTTT
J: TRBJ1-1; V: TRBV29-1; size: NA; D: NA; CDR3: CSVEEAPVNTEAFF; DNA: TGCAGCGTTGAAGAGGCTCCAGTGAACACTGAAGCTTTCTTT
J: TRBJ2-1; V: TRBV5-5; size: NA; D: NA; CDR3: CASSSHGPGGNEQFF; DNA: TGTGCCAGCAGCTCCCACGGGCCTGGGGGCAATGAGCAGTTCTTC
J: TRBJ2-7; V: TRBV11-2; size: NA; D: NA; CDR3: CASSLPSYEQYF; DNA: TGTGCCAGCAGCCTCCCCTCCTACGAGCAGTACTTC
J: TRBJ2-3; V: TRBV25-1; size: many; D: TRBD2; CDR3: CASRLSSGGSDTQYF; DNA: TGTGCCAGCAGACTATCTAGCGGGGGGTCAGATACGCAGTATTTT
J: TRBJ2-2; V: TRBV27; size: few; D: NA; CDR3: CASSLSWGAFWPGELFF; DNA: TGTGCCAGCAGTTTATCGTGGGGGGCGTTCTGGCCCGGGGAGCTGTTTTTT
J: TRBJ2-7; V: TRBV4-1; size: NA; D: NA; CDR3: CASSQDRGNKQYF; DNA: TGCGCCAGCAGCCAAGATCGCGGTAACAAGCAGTACTTC
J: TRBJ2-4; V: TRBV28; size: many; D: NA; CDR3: CASSAGIIQYF; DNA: TGTGCCAGCAGCGCTGGCATCATTCAGTACTTC
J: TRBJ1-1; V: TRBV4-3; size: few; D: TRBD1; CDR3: CASSQQTGGAEAFF; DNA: TGCGCCAGCAGCCAGCAAACAGGGGGGGCTGAAGCTTTCTTT
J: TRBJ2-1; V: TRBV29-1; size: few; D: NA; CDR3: CSVARPEGYNEQFF; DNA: TGCAGCGTTGCCCGTCCTGAGGGCTACAATGAGCAGTTCTTC
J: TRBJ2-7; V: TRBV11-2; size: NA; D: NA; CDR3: CASTFTGTYEQYF; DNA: TGTGCCAGCACCTTTACAGGGACCTACGAGCAGTACTTC
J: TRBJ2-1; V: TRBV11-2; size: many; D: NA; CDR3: CASSLNQDNEQFF; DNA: TGTGCCAGCAGCTTAAACCAAGACAATGAGCAGTTCTTC
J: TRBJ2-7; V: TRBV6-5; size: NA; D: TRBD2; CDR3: CASSFGGGEQYF; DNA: TGTGCCAGCAGCTTCGGGGGGGGCGAGCAGTACTTC
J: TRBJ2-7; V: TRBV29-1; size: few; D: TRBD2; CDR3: CSVRPASGGNYEQYF; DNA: TGCAGCGTACGTCCAGCTAGCGGGGGGAACTACGAGCAGTACTTC
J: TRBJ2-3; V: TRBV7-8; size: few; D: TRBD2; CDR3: CASSLAELAGADTQYF; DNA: TGTGCCAGCAGCTTAGCGGAACTAGCGGGAGCAGATACGCAGTATTTT
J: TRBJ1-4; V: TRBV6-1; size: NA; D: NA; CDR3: CASRDPKSEKLFF; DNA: TGTGCCAGCAGGGATCCCAAAAGCGAAAAACTGTTTTTT
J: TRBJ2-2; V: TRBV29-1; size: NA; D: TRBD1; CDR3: CSVDRQGAAGELFF; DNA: TGCAGCGTTGATCGCCAGGGGGCTGCCGGGGAGCTGTTTTTT
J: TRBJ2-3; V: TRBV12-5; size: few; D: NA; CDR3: CASGLVLTRVSPDTQYF; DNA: TGTGCTAGTGGTTTGGTACTTACTAGGGTTTCCCCAGATACGCAGTATTTT
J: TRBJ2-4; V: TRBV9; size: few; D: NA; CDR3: CASSPGQNIQYF; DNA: TGTGCCAGCAGCCCAGGGCAAAACATTCAGTACTTC
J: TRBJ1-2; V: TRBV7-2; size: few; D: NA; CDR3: CASVTYNNYGYTF; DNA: TGTGCCAGCGTCACGTACAATAACTATGGCTACACCTTC
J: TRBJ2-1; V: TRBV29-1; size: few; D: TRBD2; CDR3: CSVEGLAGGPGTYNEQFF; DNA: TGCAGCGTTGAAGGACTAGCGGGAGGGCCAGGAACCTACAATGAGCAGTTCTTC
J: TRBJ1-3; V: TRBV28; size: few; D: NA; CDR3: CASSFWVGNTIYF; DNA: TGTGCCAGCAGTTTCTGGGTTGGAAACACCATATATTTT
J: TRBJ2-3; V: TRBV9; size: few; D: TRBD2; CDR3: CASSVVAGAHTDTQYF; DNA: TGTGCCAGCAGCGTAGTTGCGGGAGCGCATACAGATACGCAGTATTTT
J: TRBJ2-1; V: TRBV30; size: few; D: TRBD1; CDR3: CAWRERTGTGLLRYEQFF; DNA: TGTGCCTGGAGGGAGAGAACCGGGACAGGCCTTCTTCGGTATGAGCAGTTCTTC
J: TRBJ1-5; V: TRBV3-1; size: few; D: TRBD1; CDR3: CASSRGTVNQPQHF; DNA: TGTGCCAGCAGCCGAGGGACAGTCAATCAGCCCCAGCATTTT
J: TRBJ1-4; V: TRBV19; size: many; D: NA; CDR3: CASSPRWGSNEKLFF; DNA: TGTGCCAGTAGTCCGCGGTGGGGATCGAATGAAAAACTGTTTTTT
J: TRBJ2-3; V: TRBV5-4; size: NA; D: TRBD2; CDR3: CAGTSGRSDTQYF; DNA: TGTGCCGGGACTAGCGGGAGATCAGATACGCAGTATTTT
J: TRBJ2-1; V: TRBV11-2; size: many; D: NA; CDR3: CASSPLGAGEFF; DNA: TGTGCCAGCAGCCCCCTGGGGGCGGGCGAGTTCTTC
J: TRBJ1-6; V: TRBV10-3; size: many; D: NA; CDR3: CAISESGSSPLHF; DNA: TGTGCCATCAGTGAGTCGGGGAGTTCACCCCTCCACTTT
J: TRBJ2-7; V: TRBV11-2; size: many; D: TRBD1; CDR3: CASSTRDRGLLYEQYF; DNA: TGTGCCAGCAGCACCAGGGACAGGGGGCTGCTATACGAGCAGTACTTC
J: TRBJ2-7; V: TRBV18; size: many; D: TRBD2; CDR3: CASSPDLAGRYEQYF; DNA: TGTGCCAGCTCACCTGACTTAGCGGGAAGGTACGAGCAGTACTTC
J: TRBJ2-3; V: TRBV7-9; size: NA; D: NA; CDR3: CASSPPDRYTDTQYF; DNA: TGTGCCAGCAGCCCCCCGGATAGGTACACAGATACGCAGTATTTT
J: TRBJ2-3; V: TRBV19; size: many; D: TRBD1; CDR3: CASSIGQGLETQYF; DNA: TGTGCCAGTAGTATTGGACAGGGGTTGGAGACGCAGTATTTT
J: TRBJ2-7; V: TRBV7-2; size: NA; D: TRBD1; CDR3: CASSLYGTGLDEQYF; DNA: TGTGCCAGCAGCTTATACGGGACAGGGTTGGACGAGCAGTACTTC
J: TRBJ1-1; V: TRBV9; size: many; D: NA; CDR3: CASTPRAWDTEAFF; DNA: TGTGCCAGCACCCCCAGGGCATGGGACACTGAAGCTTTCTTT
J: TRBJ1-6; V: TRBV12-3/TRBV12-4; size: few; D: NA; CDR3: CASRRRANSPLHF; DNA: TGTGCCAGCAGGCGGAGAGCTAATTCACCCCTCCACTTT
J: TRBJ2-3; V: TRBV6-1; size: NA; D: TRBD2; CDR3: CASSGTSLHTDTQYF; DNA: TGTGCCAGCAGTGGGACTAGCCTTCACACAGATACGCAGTATTTT
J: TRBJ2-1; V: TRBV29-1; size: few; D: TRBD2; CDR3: CSAIIAGAGSYNEQFF; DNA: TGCAGCGCAATCATAGCGGGAGCGGGTTCCTACAATGAGCAGTTCTTC
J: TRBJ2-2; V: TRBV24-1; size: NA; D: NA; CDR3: CATSDLRRSGELFF; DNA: TGTGCCACCAGTGATTTGCGGCGGTCCGGGGAGCTGTTTTTT
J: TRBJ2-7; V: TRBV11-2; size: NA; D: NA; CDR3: CASSLTGVSGEQYF; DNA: TGTGCCAGCAGCTTAACGGGCGTGTCGGGCGAGCAGTACTTC
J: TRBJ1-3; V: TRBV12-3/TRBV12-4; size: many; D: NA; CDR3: CASSSTGAGNTIYF; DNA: TGTGCCAGCAGTTCAACGGGGGCTGGAAACACCATATATTTT
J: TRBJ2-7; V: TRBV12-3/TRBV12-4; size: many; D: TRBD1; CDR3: CASRPGQLPYEQYF; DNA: TGTGCCAGCAGACCGGGACAGCTCCCCTACGAGCAGTACTTC
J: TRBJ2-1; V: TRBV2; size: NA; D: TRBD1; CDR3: CASRDRGPEQFF; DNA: TGTGCCAGCAGGGACAGGGGGCCTGAGCAGTTCTTC
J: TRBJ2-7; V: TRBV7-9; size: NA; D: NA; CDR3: CASSSPVPYEQYF; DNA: TGTGCCAGCAGCTCCCCAGTACCCTACGAGCAGTACTTC
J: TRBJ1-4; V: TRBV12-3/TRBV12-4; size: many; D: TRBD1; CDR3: CASTPGGTGIEKLFF; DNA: TGTGCCAGCACCCCAGGGGGGACAGGGATCGAAAAACTGTTTTTT